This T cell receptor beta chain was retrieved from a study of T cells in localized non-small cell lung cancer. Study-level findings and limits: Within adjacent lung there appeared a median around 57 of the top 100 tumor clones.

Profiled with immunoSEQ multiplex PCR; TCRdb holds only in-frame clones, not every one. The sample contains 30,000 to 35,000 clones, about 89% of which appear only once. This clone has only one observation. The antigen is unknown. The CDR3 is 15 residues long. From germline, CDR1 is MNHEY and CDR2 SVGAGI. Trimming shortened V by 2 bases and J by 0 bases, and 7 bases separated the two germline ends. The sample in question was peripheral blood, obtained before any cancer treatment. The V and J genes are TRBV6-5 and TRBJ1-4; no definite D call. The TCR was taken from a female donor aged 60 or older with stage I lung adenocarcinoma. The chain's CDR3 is CASSYRRATNEKLFF. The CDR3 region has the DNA TGTGCCAGCAGTTACCGTCGGGCAACTAATGAAAAACTGTTTTTT.